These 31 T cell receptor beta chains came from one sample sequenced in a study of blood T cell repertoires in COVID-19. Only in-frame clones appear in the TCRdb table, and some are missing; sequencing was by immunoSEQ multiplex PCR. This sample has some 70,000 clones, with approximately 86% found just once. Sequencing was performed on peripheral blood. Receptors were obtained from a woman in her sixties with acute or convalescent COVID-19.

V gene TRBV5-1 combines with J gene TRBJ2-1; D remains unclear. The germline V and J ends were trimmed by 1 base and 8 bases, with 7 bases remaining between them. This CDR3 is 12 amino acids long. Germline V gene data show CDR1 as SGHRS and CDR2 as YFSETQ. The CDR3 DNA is TGCGCCAGCAGCTTGTATCTCGATGAGCAGTTCTTC. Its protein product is CASSLYLDEQFF. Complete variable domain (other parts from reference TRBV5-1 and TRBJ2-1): KAGVTQTPRYLIKTRGQQVTLSCSPISGHRSVSWYQQTPGQGLQFLFEYFSETQRNKGNFPGRFSGRQFSNSRSEMNVSTLELGDSALYLCASSLYLDEQFFGPGTRLTVL.

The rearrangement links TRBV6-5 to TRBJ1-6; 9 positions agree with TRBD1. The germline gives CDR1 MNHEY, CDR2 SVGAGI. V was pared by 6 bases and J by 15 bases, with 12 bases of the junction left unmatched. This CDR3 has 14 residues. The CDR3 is CASRPGTGISFLHF. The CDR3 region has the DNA TGTGCCAGCAGGCCCGGGACAGGGATTTCATTCCTCCACTTT.

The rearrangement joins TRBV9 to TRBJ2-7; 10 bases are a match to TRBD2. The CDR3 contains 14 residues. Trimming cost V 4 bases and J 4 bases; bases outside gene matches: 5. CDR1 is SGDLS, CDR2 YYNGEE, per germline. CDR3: CASSPSGSRYEQYF. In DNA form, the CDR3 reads TGTGCCAGCAGCCCTAGCGGGAGTAGGTACGAGCAGTACTTC. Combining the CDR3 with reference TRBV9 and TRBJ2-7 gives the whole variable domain DSGVTQTPKHLITATGQRVTLRCSPRSGDLSVYWYQQSLDQGLQFLIQYYNGEERAKGNILERFSAQQFPDLHSELNLSSLELGDSALYFCASSPSGSRYEQYFGPGTRLTVT.

The DNA of the CDR3 is TGCGCCAGCAGCTTGGAGCAGGGGATATTGGATGAGCAGTTCTTC. Residues: CASSLEQGILDEQFF. The genes are TRBV5-1 and TRBJ2-1; tentative D call: TRBD1 (6 bases). CDR3 size: 15 residues. The V end lost 0 bases, the J end lost 8 bases, and 15 bases lay between the germline ends. Looked up from germline, CDR1 is SGHRS and CDR2 is YFSETQ.

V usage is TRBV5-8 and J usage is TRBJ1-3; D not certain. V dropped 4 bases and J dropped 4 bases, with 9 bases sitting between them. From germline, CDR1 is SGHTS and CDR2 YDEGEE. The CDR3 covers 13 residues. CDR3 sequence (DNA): TGTGCCAGCAGCCCCGGAGGGGGAAACACCATATATTTT. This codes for CASSPGGGNTIYF. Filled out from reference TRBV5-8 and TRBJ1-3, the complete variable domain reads EAGVTQSPTHLIKTRGQQATLRCSPISGHTSVYWYQQALGLGLQFLLWYDEGEERNRGNFPPRFSGRQFPNYSSELNVNALELEDSALYLCASSPGGGNTIYFGEGSWLTVV.

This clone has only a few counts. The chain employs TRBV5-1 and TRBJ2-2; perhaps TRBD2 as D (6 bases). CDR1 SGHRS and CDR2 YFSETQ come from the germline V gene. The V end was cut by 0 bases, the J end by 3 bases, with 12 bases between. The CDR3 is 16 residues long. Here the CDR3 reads CASSLDRDSDTGELFF. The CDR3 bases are TGCGCCAGCAGCTTGGACCGGGACTCAGACACCGGGGAGCTGTTTTTT.

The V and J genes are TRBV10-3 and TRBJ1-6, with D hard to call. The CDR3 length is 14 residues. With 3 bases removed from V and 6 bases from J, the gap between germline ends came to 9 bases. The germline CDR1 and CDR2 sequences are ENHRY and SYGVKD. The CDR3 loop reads CAISEGGPNSPLHF. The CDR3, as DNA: TGTGCCATCAGTGAAGGAGGACCTAATTCACCCCTCCACTTT.

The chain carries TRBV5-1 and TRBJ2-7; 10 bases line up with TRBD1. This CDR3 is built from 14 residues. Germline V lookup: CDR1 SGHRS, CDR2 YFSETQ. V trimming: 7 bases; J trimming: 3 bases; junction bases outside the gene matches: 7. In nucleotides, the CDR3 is TGCGCCAGCTGTACCGGGACAGGGGACTACGAGCAGTACTTC. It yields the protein CASCTGTGDYEQYF. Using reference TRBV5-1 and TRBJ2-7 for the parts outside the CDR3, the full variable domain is KAGVTQTPRYLIKTRGQQVTLSCSPISGHRSVSWYQQTPGQGLQFLFEYFSETQRNKGNFPGRFSGRQFSNSRSEMNVSTLELGDSALYLCASCTGTGDYEQYFGPGTRLTVT.

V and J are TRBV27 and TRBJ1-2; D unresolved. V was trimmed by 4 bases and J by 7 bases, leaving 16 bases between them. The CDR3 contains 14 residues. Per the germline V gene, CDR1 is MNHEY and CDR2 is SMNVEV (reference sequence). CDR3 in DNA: TGTGCCAGCAGTTCCCCCAGGATCCCAAGTGGCTACACCTTC. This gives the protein CASSSPRIPSGYTF.

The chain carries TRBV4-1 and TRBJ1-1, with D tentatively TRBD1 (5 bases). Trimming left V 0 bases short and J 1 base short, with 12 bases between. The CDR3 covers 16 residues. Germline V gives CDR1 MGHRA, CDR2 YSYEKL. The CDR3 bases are TGCGCCAGCAGCCAAGATCCGAGGACACCGAACACTGAAGCTTTCTTT. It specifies CASSQDPRTPNTEAFF.

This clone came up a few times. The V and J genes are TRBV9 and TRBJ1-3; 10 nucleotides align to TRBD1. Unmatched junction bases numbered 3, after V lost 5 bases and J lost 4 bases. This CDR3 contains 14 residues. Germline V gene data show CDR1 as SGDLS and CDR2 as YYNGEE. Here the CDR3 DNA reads TGTGCCAGCAGGGGACAGGGGACGGGAAACACCATATATTTT. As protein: CASRGQGTGNTIYF.

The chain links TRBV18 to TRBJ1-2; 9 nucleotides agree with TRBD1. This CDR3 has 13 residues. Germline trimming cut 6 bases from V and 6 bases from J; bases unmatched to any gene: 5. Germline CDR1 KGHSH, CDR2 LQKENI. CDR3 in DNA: TGTGCCAGCTCGCAAAGGGACAGGGATGGCTACACCTTC. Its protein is CASSQRDRDGYTF.

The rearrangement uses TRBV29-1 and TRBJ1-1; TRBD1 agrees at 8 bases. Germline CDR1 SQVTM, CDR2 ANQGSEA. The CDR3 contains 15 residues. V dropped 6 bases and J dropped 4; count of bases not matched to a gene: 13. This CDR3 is CSVDRWDRSSTEAFF. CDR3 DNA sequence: TGCAGCGTCGACAGATGGGACAGGTCGAGCACTGAAGCTTTCTTT.

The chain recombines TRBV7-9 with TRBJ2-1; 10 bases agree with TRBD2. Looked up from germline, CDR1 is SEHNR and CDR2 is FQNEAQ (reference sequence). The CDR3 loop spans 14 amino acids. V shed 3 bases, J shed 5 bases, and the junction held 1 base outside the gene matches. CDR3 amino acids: CASSFGTSDNEQFF. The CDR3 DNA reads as TGTGCCAGCAGCTTCGGGACTAGCGACAATGAGCAGTTCTTC.

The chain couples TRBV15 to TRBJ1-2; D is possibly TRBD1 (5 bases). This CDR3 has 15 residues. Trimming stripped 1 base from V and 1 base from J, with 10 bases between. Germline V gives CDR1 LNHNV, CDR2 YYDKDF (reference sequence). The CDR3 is CATSRGQSHNYGYTF. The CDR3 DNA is TGTGCCACCAGCAGAGGACAGTCTCATAACTATGGCTACACCTTC.

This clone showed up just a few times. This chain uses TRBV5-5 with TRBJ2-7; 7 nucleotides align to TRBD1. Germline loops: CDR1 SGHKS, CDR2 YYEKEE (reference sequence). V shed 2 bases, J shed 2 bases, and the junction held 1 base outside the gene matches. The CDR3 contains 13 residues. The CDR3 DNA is TGTGCCAGCAGCTTCCAGGGGGCCTACGAGCAGTACTTC. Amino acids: CASSFQGAYEQYF.

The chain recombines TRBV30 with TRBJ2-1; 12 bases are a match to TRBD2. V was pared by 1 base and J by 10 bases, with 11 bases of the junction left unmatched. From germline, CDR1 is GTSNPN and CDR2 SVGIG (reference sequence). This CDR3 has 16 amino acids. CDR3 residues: CAWSGLAGGPGSEQFF. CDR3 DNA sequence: TGTGCCTGGAGTGGGCTAGCGGGAGGGCCTGGTAGCGAGCAGTTCTTC.

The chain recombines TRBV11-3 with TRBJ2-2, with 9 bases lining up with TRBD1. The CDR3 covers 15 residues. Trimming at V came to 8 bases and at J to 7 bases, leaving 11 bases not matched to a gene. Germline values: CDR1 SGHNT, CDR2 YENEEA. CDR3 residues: CASQKRTGENGELFF. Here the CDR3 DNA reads TGTGCCAGCCAGAAGAGGACAGGGGAGAACGGGGAGCTGTTTTTT.

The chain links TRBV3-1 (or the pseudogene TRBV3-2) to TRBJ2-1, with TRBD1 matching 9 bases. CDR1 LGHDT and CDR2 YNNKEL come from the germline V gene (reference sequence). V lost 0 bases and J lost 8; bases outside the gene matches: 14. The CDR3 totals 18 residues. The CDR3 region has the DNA TGTGCCAGCAGCCAAGATTATAGGACAGGGGCTAACTCCGATGAGCAGTTCTTC. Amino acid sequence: CASSQDYRTGANSDEQFF.

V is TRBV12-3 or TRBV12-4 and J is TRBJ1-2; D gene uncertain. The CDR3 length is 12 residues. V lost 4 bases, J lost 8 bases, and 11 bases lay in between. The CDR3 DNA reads TGTGCCAGCAGTTCTCCCGCCGGGGGCTACACCTTC. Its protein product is CASSSPAGGYTF.

CDR3 coding DNA: TGTGCCAGCTCAACTTCGACAGGGGGCTACACCTTC. This translates into CASSTSTGGYTF. The chain uses TRBV18 and TRBJ1-2, with TRBD1 matching over 7 bases. The length of the CDR3 is 12 residues. V shed 5 bases and J 8 bases; nucleotides not matched to a gene: 5. CDR1 and CDR2 from the germline V gene are KGHSH and LQKENI. Together with reference TRBV18 and TRBJ1-2, the CDR3 gives the full variable domain: NAGVMQNPRHLVRRRGQEARLRCSPMKGHSHVYWYRQLPEEGLKFMVYLQKENIIDESGMPKERFSAEFPKEGPSILRIQQVVRGDSAAYFCASSTSTGGYTFGSGTRLTVV.

Written as DNA, the CDR3 is TGTGCCACCAGCAGAGATCCAGGGATAGGGGAGCTGTTTTTT. This encodes CATSRDPGIGELFF. The gene calls are TRBV15 and TRBJ2-2, with D maybe TRBD1 (5 bases). CDR3 length: 14 residues. Deletions cut 0 bases from V and 8 bases from J, with 10 bases between. Germline CDR1 LNHNV, CDR2 YYDKDF (reference sequence).

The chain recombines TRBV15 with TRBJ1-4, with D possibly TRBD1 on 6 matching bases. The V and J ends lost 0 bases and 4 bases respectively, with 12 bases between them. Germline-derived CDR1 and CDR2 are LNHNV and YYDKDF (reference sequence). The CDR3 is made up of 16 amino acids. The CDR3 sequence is CATSRDPGAVNEKLFF. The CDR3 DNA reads TGTGCCACCAGCAGAGATCCAGGGGCCGTTAATGAAAAACTGTTTTTT.

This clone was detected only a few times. The CDR3 sequence is CASSDATRGFGYNSPLHF. The DNA for the CDR3 is TGCGCCAGCAGTGACGCCACGAGGGGGTTCGGCTATAATTCACCCCTCCACTTT. The chain carries TRBV10-2 and TRBJ1-6, with D perhaps matching TRBD1 (6 bases). V was shortened by 3 bases and J by 3 bases, with 18 bases between the two germline ends. The length of the CDR3 is 18 residues. CDR1 WSHSY and CDR2 SAAADI come from the germline V gene.

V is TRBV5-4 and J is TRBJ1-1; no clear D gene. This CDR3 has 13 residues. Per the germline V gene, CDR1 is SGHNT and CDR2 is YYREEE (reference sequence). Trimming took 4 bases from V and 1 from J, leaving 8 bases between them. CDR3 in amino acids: CASSLWANTEAFF. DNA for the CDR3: TGTGCCAGCAGCCTATGGGCGAACACTGAAGCTTTCTTT. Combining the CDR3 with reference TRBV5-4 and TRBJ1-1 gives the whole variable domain ETGVTQSPTHLIKTRGQQVTLRCSSQSGHNTVSWYQQALGQGPQFIFQYYREEENGRGNFPPRFSGLQFPNYSSELNVNALELDDSALYLCASSLWANTEAFFGQGTRLTVV.

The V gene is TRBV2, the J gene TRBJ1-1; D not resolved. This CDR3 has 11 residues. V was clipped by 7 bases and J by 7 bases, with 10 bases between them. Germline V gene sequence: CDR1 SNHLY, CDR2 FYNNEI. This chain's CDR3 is CASKYRSEAFF. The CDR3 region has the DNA TGTGCCAGCAAATATAGGAGTGAAGCTTTCTTT.

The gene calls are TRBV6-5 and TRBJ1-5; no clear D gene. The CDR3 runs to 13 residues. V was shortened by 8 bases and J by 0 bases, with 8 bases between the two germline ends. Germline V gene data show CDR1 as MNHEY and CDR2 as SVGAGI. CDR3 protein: CASRIASNQPQHF. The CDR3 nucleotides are TGTGCCAGCCGGATAGCTAGCAATCAGCCCCAGCATTTT.

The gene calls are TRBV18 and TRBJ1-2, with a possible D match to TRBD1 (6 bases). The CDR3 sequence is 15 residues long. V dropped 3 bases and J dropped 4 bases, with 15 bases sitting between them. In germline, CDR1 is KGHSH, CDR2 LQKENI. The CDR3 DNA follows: TGTGCCAGCTCACCCGAGACAGGAAGGGGCTATGGCTACACCTTC. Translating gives CASSPETGRGYGYTF.

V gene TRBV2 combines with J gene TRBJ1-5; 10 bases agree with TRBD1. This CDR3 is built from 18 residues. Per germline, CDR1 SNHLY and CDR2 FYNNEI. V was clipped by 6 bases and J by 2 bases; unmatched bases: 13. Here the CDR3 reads CASSTHRGDRGGNQPQHF. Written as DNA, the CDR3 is TGTGCCAGCAGCACACATAGGGGGGACAGGGGAGGCAATCAGCCCCAGCATTTT.

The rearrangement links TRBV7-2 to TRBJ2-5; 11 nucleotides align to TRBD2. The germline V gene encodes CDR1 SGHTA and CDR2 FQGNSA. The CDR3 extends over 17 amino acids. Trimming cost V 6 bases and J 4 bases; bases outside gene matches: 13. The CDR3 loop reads CASRPLAGGGSGETQYF. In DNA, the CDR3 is TGTGCCAGCAGACCGCTAGCGGGGGGTGGGTCCGGAGAGACCCAGTACTTC.

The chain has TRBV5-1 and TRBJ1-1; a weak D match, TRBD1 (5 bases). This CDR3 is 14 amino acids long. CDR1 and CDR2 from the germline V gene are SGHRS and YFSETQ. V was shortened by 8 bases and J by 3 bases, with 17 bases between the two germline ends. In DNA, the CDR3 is TGCGCCAGTACTCCCGGGCAGGGCGACACTGAAGCTTTCTTT. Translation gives CASTPGQGDTEAFF.